This T cell receptor (beta chain) was identified in a study of shared clonotypes between healthy human individuals. Study-level points and caveats: Rarefaction exposed incomplete sorted-subset sequencing despite large depth.

Details on this clone: Its antigen is still unknown.

The CDR3 runs to 16 residues. The assay was immunoSEQ multiplex PCR, and TCRdb's table has in-frame clones only and misses some. The sample yields some 1 million clones, about 80% seen once. The sequenced material came from memory CD4+ T cells sorted from blood. Subset of the sample: CD45RA-negative fraction. V is TRBV21-1 and J is TRBJ1-5; the table's D call, TRBD1, has no DNA check behind it. TRBV21-1 is classified as a pseudogene. This sequence originates from a man aged 18 to 29 in good health. As DNA, the CDR3 is TGTGCCAGCAGCAAAGCATACAGGGTGAGGAATCAGCCCCAGCATTTT. This encodes CASSKAYRVRNQPQHF.